This T cell receptor (beta chain) was found in a study of blood T cell repertoires in COVID-19. Trimming took off 3 bases at V and 8 bases at J, with 16 bases between the two ends. Germline CDR1 reads SGHAT; CDR2 reads FQNNGV. The CDR3 runs to 14 residues. Clones were read by immunoSEQ multiplex PCR, and TCRdb kept only the in-frame ones, dropping some. The sample holds about 320,000 clones, about 85% seen once. Sequenced input: PBMCs or T cells enriched from blood (not recorded which). The origin of this receptor is a woman in her 30s who had been exposed to COVID-19. This chain connects TRBV11-2 to TRBJ1-2; maybe TRBD1 (6 bases). The CDR3 spells CASSLWTDANGYTF. The CDR3 DNA follows: TGTGCCAGCAGCTTGTGGACAGACGCTAACGGCTACACCTTC.